The 20 T cell receptor beta chains reported below all come from one sample, sequenced in a study of early T cells in non-severe SARS-CoV-2 infection. TCRdb used MiXCR to reprocess the 5' RACE reads, holding one entry per CDR3 protein. The sample records about 71,000 distinct CDR3 sequences, around 15% being singletons. The sample here was whole blood, taken at baseline. These receptors were collected from an adult who was a healthcare worker with PCR-confirmed SARS-CoV-2 infection or an uninfected control (not recorded which).

In its sample, this clonotype was seen many times. The chain carries TRBV10-1 and TRBJ2-3; 13 bases match TRBD2. The CDR3 totals 18 residues. Germline trimming cut 3 bases from V and 5 bases from J; bases unmatched to any gene: 11. The germline V gene has CDR1 WNHNN and CDR2 SYGVQD (reference sequence). CDR3 bases: TGCGCCAGCAGTGAAATTGGACTAGCGGGAGTCCAACAAGATACGCAGTATTTT. Amino acid sequence: CASSEIGLAGVQQDTQYF.

The chain carries TRBV24-1 and TRBJ2-1, with D tentatively TRBD1 (5 bases). V was shortened by 0 bases and J by 1 base, with 9 bases between the two germline ends. CDR1 and CDR2 from the germline V gene are KGHDR and SFDVKD. The CDR3 consists of 16 residues. The CDR3 loop is CATSDLRGRSYNEQFF. The CDR3 DNA reads TGTGCCACCAGTGATTTGAGGGGTAGGTCCTACAATGAGCAGTTCTTC.

This clonotype was recorded a few times. V and J are TRBV21-1 and TRBJ1-5; the table's D call, TRBD1, has no DNA check behind it. TRBV21-1 has pseudogene status. The length of the CDR3 is 12 residues. CDR3 loop: CARWNRHQPQHF. The CDR3 DNA is TGTGCCCGTTGGAACAGGCATCAGCCCCAGCATTTT.

This clonotype was counted a few times. The V call is TRBV7-2, the J call TRBJ2-7; D gene ambiguous. In germline, CDR1 is SGHTA, CDR2 FQGNSA. The CDR3 spans 12 residues. V was trimmed by 0 bases and J by 6 bases, leaving 6 bases between them. The CDR3 sequence is CASSLALGEQYF. In DNA form, the CDR3 reads TGTGCCAGCAGCTTAGCCCTCGGCGAGCAGTACTTC.

The chain links TRBV28 to TRBJ1-6; D not certain. V was clipped by 5 bases and J by 7 bases, with 6 bases between them. The CDR3 covers 12 residues. Germline lookup yields CDR1 MDHEN and CDR2 SYDVKM. The CDR3 coding sequence is TGTGCCAGCAGTCCTGGGAATTCACCCCTCCACTTT. It is translated as CASSPGNSPLHF. Filled out from reference TRBV28 and TRBJ1-6, the complete variable domain reads DVKVTQSSRYLVKRTGEKVFLECVQDMDHENMFWYRQDPGLGLRLIYFSYDVKMKEKGDIPEGYSVSREKKERFSLILESASTNQTSMYLCASSPGNSPLHFGNGTRLTVT.

This clonotype came up a few times. The J gene is TRBJ2-4, the V gene TRBV10-2; either TRBD1 or TRBD2 may fit D (5 bases each). V shed 2 bases and J shed 1 base, with 6 bases lying between them. The CDR3 loop spans 14 amino acids. Germline CDR1 WSHSY, CDR2 SAAADI. CDR3 sequence reads: CASSEEGAKNIQYF. In DNA, the CDR3 is TGCGCCAGCAGTGAGGAGGGGGCCAAAAACATTCAGTACTTC.

The table lists this clonotype with a few counts. The rearrangement uses TRBV6-9 and TRBJ1-5; 8 bases line up with TRBD1. The germline V gene encodes CDR1 MNHGY and CDR2 SVAAGI. Germline trimming cut 3 bases from V and 5 bases from J; bases unmatched to any gene: 21. The CDR3 sequence is 20 residues long. The CDR3 is CASSYSVDRDPNRGDQPQHF. CDR3 in DNA: TGTGCCAGCAGTTACTCTGTGGACAGGGACCCCAACCGAGGCGATCAGCCCCAGCATTTT.

The rearrangement uses TRBV7-6 and TRBJ2-5; D is perhaps TRBD2 (5 bases). Germline CDR1 SGHVS, CDR2 FNYEAQ. With 5 bases removed from V and 3 bases from J, the gap between germline ends came to 16 bases. This CDR3 contains 15 residues. The CDR3 sequence: CASSVRGLQEETQYF. The CDR3 nucleotides are TGTGCCAGCAGCGTCCGCGGACTCCAGGAAGAGACCCAGTACTTC.

The J gene is TRBJ2-3, the V gene TRBV5-6, with 9 bases lining up with TRBD1. The CDR3 contains 14 residues. Per germline, CDR1 SGHDT and CDR2 YYEEEE. Trimming removed 2 bases from V and 6 bases from J; junction bases left unmatched: 4. The CDR3 DNA sequence: TGTGCCAGCAGCTTCGGACAGGGGATGGATACGCAGTATTTT. It yields the protein CASSFGQGMDTQYF.

This chain connects TRBV5-1 to TRBJ2-1, with 12 nucleotides matching TRBD2. This CDR3 contains 19 residues. V shed 4 bases, J shed 1 base, and the junction held 12 bases outside the gene matches. Germline V gene lookup returns CDR1 SGHRS and CDR2 YFSETQ. The CDR3 region is CASSMPGLAGQGSYNEQFF. In nucleotides, the CDR3 is TGCGCCAGCAGCATGCCGGGACTAGCGGGCCAAGGTTCCTACAATGAGCAGTTCTTC. Variable domain in full (rest from reference TRBV5-1 and TRBJ2-1): KAGVTQTPRYLIKTRGQQVTLSCSPISGHRSVSWYQQTPGQGLQFLFEYFSETQRNKGNFPGRFSGRQFSNSRSEMNVSTLELGDSALYLCASSMPGLAGQGSYNEQFFGPGTRLTVL.

This clonotype was picked up a small number of times. This chain uses TRBV18 with TRBJ2-3; 7 bases agree with TRBD2. The CDR3 is made up of 16 amino acids. CDR1 and CDR2 from the germline V gene are KGHSH and LQKENI. The ends lost 0 bases at V and 4 bases at J; junction bases unmatched: 7. CDR3 nucleotides: TGTGCCAGCTCACCACCTGAGACTAGCCCCGCAGATACGCAGTATTTT. Its protein product is CASSPPETSPADTQYF.

The gene calls are TRBV12-3 or TRBV12-4 and TRBJ2-1; the match to TRBD2 covers 7 bases. J lost 6 bases, V lost 3 bases, and 8 bases had no gene match. The CDR3 extends over 15 amino acids. The CDR3 nucleotides are TGTGCCAGCAGTTTCAGCGGGACGGGCCGCAATGAGCAGTTCTTC. Protein product: CASSFSGTGRNEQFF.

The genes are TRBV29-1 and TRBJ2-7, with 9 positions matching TRBD2. The V and J ends lost 3 bases and 3 bases, in that order; junction bases with no gene match: 6. Per the germline V gene, CDR1 is SQVTM and CDR2 is ANQGSEA. The CDR3 spans 14 residues. CDR3 coding DNA: TGCAGCGTTGATGGGCTAGCGGGGATCTACGAGCAGTACTTC. Amino acids: CSVDGLAGIYEQYF.

In this sample, this clonotype turned up a few times. The chain links TRBV7-3 to TRBJ2-7; 8 nucleotides align to TRBD1. The CDR3 has 14 residues. The V gene's germline CDR1 is SGHTA and CDR2 FQGTGA. The V gene end was trimmed by 0 bases and the J gene end by 5 bases; junction bases not matched to a gene: 3. The CDR3 bases are TGTGCCAGCAGCTTAACGTCAGGGGGCAACGAGCAGTACTTC. This gives the protein CASSLTSGGNEQYF.

The rearrangement joins TRBV9 to TRBJ2-1, with 12 bases fitting TRBD1. V shed 4 bases and J 7 bases; nucleotides not matched to a gene: 9. The CDR3 runs 16 residues. Germline lookup yields CDR1 SGDLS and CDR2 YYNGEE. The CDR3 DNA reads as TGTGCCAGCAGCCCCCGACTGGGACAGGGGGCGAATGAGCAGTTCTTC. As protein: CASSPRLGQGANEQFF.

This clonotype was seen at least ten times. This sequence joins TRBV7-9 and TRBJ2-7; D tentatively reads TRBD1 or TRBD2 (5 bases each). The CDR3 sequence is 11 residues long. The V and J ends lost 5 bases and 13 bases respectively, with 15 bases between them. Germline CDR1 is SEHNR and CDR2 is FQNEAQ (reference sequence). The CDR3 region is CASSNRDALYF. Here the CDR3 DNA reads TGTGCCAGCAGCAACCGGGACGCCCTCTACTTC.

The genes are TRBV24-1 and TRBJ2-1, with 9 bases aligning to TRBD2. V was clipped by 3 bases and J by 4 bases; unmatched bases: 3. This CDR3 is built from 15 residues. Germline-derived CDR1 and CDR2 are KGHDR and SFDVKD. CDR3 amino acids: CATSDGLAGYNEQFF. The DNA for the CDR3 is TGTGCCACCAGTGATGGGCTAGCGGGGTACAATGAGCAGTTCTTC.

This clonotype was seen a few times. The CDR3 nucleotides read TGTGCCAGCAGGGAGGCGCGGGAGACCCAGTACTTC. It yields the protein CASREARETQYF. The chain has TRBV2 and TRBJ2-5; TRBD2 is a possible D gene (5 bases). V lost 6 bases and J 5 bases, leaving 10 bases between the germline ends. This CDR3 contains 12 residues. Per germline, CDR1 SNHLY and CDR2 FYNNEI. Supplemented by reference TRBV2 and TRBJ2-5, the full variable domain reads EPEVTQTPSHQVTQMGQEVILRCVPISNHLYFYWYRQILGQKVEFLVSFYNNEISEKSEIFDDQFSVERPDGSNFTLKIRSTKLEDSAMYFCASREARETQYFGPGTRLLVL.

This clonotype was seen a handful of times. The gene calls are TRBV9 and TRBJ1-3; maybe TRBD1 (6 bases). The V end lost 3 bases, the J end lost 2 bases, and 15 bases lay between the germline ends. The length of the CDR3 is 16 residues. In germline, CDR1 is SGDLS, CDR2 YYNGEE. The CDR3 protein is CASSGYFRGAGNTIYF. The CDR3 DNA is TGTGCCAGCAGCGGCTACTTCAGGGGAGCTGGAAACACCATATATTTT.

This clonotype was observed at least ten times. The chain employs TRBV20-1 and TRBJ1-1; TRBD1 matches at 7 bases. The V gene's germline CDR1 is DFQATT and CDR2 SNEGSKA (reference sequence). After removal of 0 bases from V and 3 bases from J, the junction contained 10 bases not matched to a gene. This CDR3 is 16 amino acids long. The CDR3 spells CSARDAVTGTDTEAFF. The DNA for the CDR3 is TGCAGTGCTAGAGATGCCGTGACAGGGACGGACACTGAAGCTTTCTTT.